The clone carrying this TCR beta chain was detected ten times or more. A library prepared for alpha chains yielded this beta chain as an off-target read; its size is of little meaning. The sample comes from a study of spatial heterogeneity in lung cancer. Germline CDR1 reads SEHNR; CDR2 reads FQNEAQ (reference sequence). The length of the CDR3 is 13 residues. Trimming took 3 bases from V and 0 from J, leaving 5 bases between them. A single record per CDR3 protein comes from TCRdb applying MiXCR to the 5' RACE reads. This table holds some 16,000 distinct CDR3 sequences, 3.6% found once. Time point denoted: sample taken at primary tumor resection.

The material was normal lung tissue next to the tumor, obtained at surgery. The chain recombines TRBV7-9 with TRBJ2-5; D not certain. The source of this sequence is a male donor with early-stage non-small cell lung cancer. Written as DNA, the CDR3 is TGTGCCAGCAGCTTTCTCAACCAAGAGACCCAGTACTTC. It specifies CASSFLNQETQYF. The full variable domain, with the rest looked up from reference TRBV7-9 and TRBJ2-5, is DTGVSQNPRHKITKRGQNVTFRCDPISEHNRLYWYRQTLGQGPEFLTYFQNEAQLEKSRLLSDRFSAERPKGSFSTLEIQRTEQGDSAMYLCASSFLNQETQYFGPGTRLLVL.